The T cell receptor (beta chain) described here comes from a study of T cells in Graves' hyperthyroidism and ophthalmopathy. What was amplified from RNA transcripts were TCR beta CDR3 regions. TCR CDR3 regions were first amplified by RT-PCR with HTBI primers. TCRdb re-called the multiplex PCR reads with MiXCR, one entry per CDR3 protein. Of about 640,000 distinct CDR3 sequences listed, under 25% were seen once; the top ten hold 34%. This clonotype showed up many times. At least 3 on the Clinical Activity Score was recorded for ophthalmopathy patients, who also had NOSPECS grade at least 4 and duration under 3 months. Germline V lookup: CDR1 SNHLY, CDR2 FYNNEI. V lost 2 bases to trimming and J lost 5 bases, with 10 bases between them. This CDR3 has 14 amino acids.

What was sequenced was blood. This sequence joins TRBV2 and TRBJ1-5, with D uncertain. This receptor was obtained from a man in his thirties or forties with Graves' ophthalmopathy. CDR3 in DNA: TGTGCCAGCAGTGAACAGCCGATCTATCAGCCCCAGCATTTT. Its protein product is CASSEQPIYQPQHF.